This passage covers 11 T cell receptor beta chains from one sample sequenced in a study of response to subunit inactivated influenza vaccine. TCRdb processed the RT-PCR reads anew with MiXCR; each CDR3 protein has one entry. The table includes about 650,000 distinct CDR3 sequences, around 15% detected once. The material was PBMCs from blood, obtained 14 to 15 days before vaccination. These receptors originate from a man aged 50 or older who received an inactivated influenza vaccine.

In this sample, this clonotype turned up once. The V gene is TRBV9, the J gene TRBJ2-3; 7 bases align to TRBD2. The CDR3 is 16 amino acids. Losses at the gene ends were 0 bases for V and 7 bases for J; bases not matched to a gene: 11. Per the germline V gene, CDR1 is SGDLS and CDR2 is YYNGEE. The CDR3 bases are TGTGCCAGCAGCGTAGAAGGAGGGAGGGCCTTCCATACGCAGTATTTT. Amino acid sequence: CASSVEGGRAFHTQYF.

This clonotype was counted between two and nine times. The chain couples TRBV4-3 to TRBJ2-1, with D maybe TRBD2 (7 bases). Germline CDR1 is LGHNA and CDR2 is YSLEER. V was cut by 0 bases and J by 2 bases, with 8 bases left in between. This CDR3 is 15 amino acids long. Written as DNA, the CDR3 is TGCGCCAGCAGCCAAGAGGGGGGGCCCTACAATGAGCAGTTCTTC. Amino acid sequence: CASSQEGGPYNEQFF.

This clonotype turned up a few times. The rearrangement joins TRBV9 to TRBJ1-4; 7 nucleotides agree with TRBD1. Germline loops: CDR1 SGDLS, CDR2 YYNGEE. J lost 9 bases, V lost 0 bases, and 8 bases had no gene match. This CDR3 region has 15 residues. CDR3 sequence (DNA): TGTGCCAGCAGCGTAGGACAGGGTACGGGGCAAAAACTGTTTTTT. This codes for CASSVGQGTGQKLFF.

Only a few counts were recorded for this clonotype. This sequence joins TRBV6-1 and TRBJ2-1; TRBD2 might be the D (5 bases). This CDR3 contains 13 residues. V was cut by 9 bases and J by 6 bases, with 15 bases left in between. Germline loops: CDR1 MNHNS, CDR2 SASEGT. CDR3 loop: CASAGYNRNEQFF. CDR3 sequence (DNA): TGTGCCAGTGCGGGCTACAACCGCAATGAGCAGTTCTTC.

The V gene is TRBV19, the J gene TRBJ1-2, with 7 positions matching TRBD1. CDR1 and CDR2 (germline): LNHDA, SQIVND (reference sequence). The CDR3 has 13 residues. V dropped 5 bases and J dropped 5; count of bases not matched to a gene: 5. CDR3 sequence: CASSSSTGYGYTF. Here the CDR3 DNA reads TGTGCCAGTAGTTCCTCGACAGGGTATGGCTACACCTTC.

This clonotype was observed a few times. This sequence joins TRBV19 and TRBJ2-1, with 8 bases identical to TRBD1. This CDR3 comprises 13 residues. Unmatched junction bases numbered 10, after V lost 10 bases and J lost 8 bases. Germline loops: CDR1 LNHDA, CDR2 SQIVND (reference sequence). The CDR3 spells CATNRQGRDEQFF. The DNA of the CDR3 is TGTGCCACTAACAGACAGGGGCGGGATGAGCAGTTCTTC.

In its sample, this clonotype was seen many times. The rearrangement uses TRBV5-1 and TRBJ1-2; 7 nucleotides align to TRBD1. This CDR3 region has 14 residues. Losses at the gene ends were 4 bases for V and 6 bases for J; bases not matched to a gene: 9. Germline lookup yields CDR1 SGHRS and CDR2 YFSETQ. CDR3 amino acids: CASSLGQARDGYTF. CDR3 bases: TGCGCCAGCAGCCTAGGACAGGCCCGGGATGGCTACACCTTC. Using reference TRBV5-1 and TRBJ1-2 for the parts outside the CDR3, the full variable domain is KAGVTQTPRYLIKTRGQQVTLSCSPISGHRSVSWYQQTPGQGLQFLFEYFSETQRNKGNFPGRFSGRQFSNSRSEMNVSTLELGDSALYLCASSLGQARDGYTFGSGTRLTVV.

This clonotype was counted between two and nine times. The V and J genes are TRBV7-2 and TRBJ2-5; D not resolved. Trimming left V 2 bases short and J 7 bases short, with 14 bases between. The CDR3 extends over 14 amino acids. Per the germline V gene, CDR1 is SGHTA and CDR2 is FQGNSA. CDR3 nucleotides: TGTGCCAGCAGCTTAAGCCCCCCCTCAGGGACCCAGTACTTC. It encodes CASSLSPPSGTQYF.

The chain carries TRBV12-3 or TRBV12-4 and TRBJ2-7, with D unresolved. The CDR3 has 11 residues. V was clipped by 7 bases and J by 7 bases, with 11 bases between them. The CDR3, as DNA: TGTGCCAGCACCCAACTTGGAGAGCAGTACTTC. Translation gives CASTQLGEQYF.

This clonotype was seen a handful of times. The CDR3 DNA follows: TGTGCCATCAGTGATTCCCGGACTAGCACAGATACGCAGTATTTT. Protein sequence: CAISDSRTSTDTQYF. The J gene is TRBJ2-3, the V gene TRBV10-3; tentative D call: TRBD2 (5 bases). The V end lost 3 bases, the J end lost 0 bases, and 10 bases lay between the germline ends. Germline V gives CDR1 ENHRY, CDR2 SYGVKD. This CDR3 is built from 15 residues.

This chain joins TRBV12-3 or TRBV12-4 and TRBJ1-2; D ambiguous. The CDR3 spans 15 residues. The V end lost 5 bases, the J end lost 3 bases, and 16 bases lay between the germline ends. The CDR3: CASSRSRGPDYGYTF. DNA of the CDR3: TGTGCCAGCAGTCGTTCCAGAGGTCCGGACTATGGCTACACCTTC.